A selection of T cell receptor beta chains follows, all from one sample in a study of cytomegalovirus exposure and HLA in healthy donors. Generated by immunoSEQ multiplex PCR, the TCRdb table keeps only in-frame clones and is missing some. The data show 150,000 or so clones, over 60% seen once. Sequenced input: PBMCs. Source of these receptors: a woman aged 50 to 60 in good health and CMV-seropositive. Both conserved end residues are part of each CDR3. D genes are given only for firm matches. Some rows mark clone size as missing; the rest say once, few, many or name a class of expanded clone.

len: 15; v_gene: TRBV18; j_gene: TRBJ2-3; abundance: -; d_gene: TRBD1; CDR3aa: CASSPRQGASDTQYF; CDR3nt: TGTGCCAGCTCACCGAGACAGGGGGCATCAGATACGCAGTATTTT
len: 16; v_gene: TRBV4-2; j_gene: TRBJ1-6; abundance: few; d_gene: -; CDR3aa: CASSQDGLALPSPLHF; CDR3nt: TGTGCCAGCAGCCAAGATGGACTGGCCCTACCTTCACCCCTCCACTTT
len: 15; v_gene: TRBV4-1; j_gene: TRBJ1-2; abundance: -; d_gene: -; CDR3aa: CASSQGRQTNYGYTF; CDR3nt: TGCGCCAGCAGCCAAGGCAGGCAAACAAACTATGGCTACACCTTC
len: 13; v_gene: TRBV11-3; j_gene: TRBJ2-1; abundance: -; d_gene: TRBD2; CDR3aa: CASSGEREDEQFF; CDR3nt: TGTGCCAGCAGCGGAGAGCGGGAGGATGAGCAGTTCTTC
len: 14; v_gene: TRBV5-1; j_gene: TRBJ2-5; abundance: few; d_gene: -; CDR3aa: CASSLQGNQETQYF; CDR3nt: TGCGCCAGCAGCTTGCAGGGGAACCAAGAGACCCAGTACTTC
len: 15; v_gene: TRBV7-2; j_gene: TRBJ2-1; abundance: few; d_gene: TRBD2; CDR3aa: CASSSLTSGANEQFF; CDR3nt: TGTGCCAGCAGCTCGTTGACTAGCGGAGCAAATGAGCAGTTCTTC
len: 16; v_gene: TRBV23-1; j_gene: TRBJ1-5; abundance: once; d_gene: TRBD1; CDR3aa: CASSQYRQGPNQPQHF; CDR3nt: TGCGCCAGCAGTCAATACCGACAGGGACCCAATCAGCCCCAGCATTTT
len: 14; v_gene: TRBV6-1; j_gene: TRBJ1-5; abundance: -; d_gene: -; CDR3aa: CASSEGQSNQPQHF; CDR3nt: TGTGCCAGCAGTGAAGGTCAGAGCAATCAGCCCCAGCATTTT
len: 16; v_gene: TRBV9; j_gene: TRBJ2-3; abundance: -; d_gene: TRBD2; CDR3aa: CASSVWSGGAADTQYF; CDR3nt: TGTGCCAGCAGCGTATGGAGCGGGGGGGCGGCAGATACGCAGTATTTT
len: 16; v_gene: TRBV11-2; j_gene: TRBJ1-2; abundance: -; d_gene: -; CDR3aa: CASSLTTGTRLYGYTF; CDR3nt: TGTGCCAGCAGCTTAACTACAGGGACGAGGTTATATGGCTACACCTTC
len: 15; v_gene: TRBV30; j_gene: TRBJ1-4; abundance: -; d_gene: -; CDR3aa: CAWGAPQGLGEKLFF; CDR3nt: TGTGCCTGGGGGGCTCCGCAAGGGCTTGGGGAAAAACTGTTTTTT
len: 15; v_gene: TRBV7-9; j_gene: TRBJ2-5; abundance: -; d_gene: TRBD2; CDR3aa: CASSSPRAGEETQYF; CDR3nt: TGTGCCAGCAGCTCACCTAGAGCGGGAGAAGAGACCCAGTACTTC
len: 14; v_gene: TRBV2; j_gene: TRBJ2-5; abundance: -; d_gene: TRBD1; CDR3aa: CASSASTGTRAQYF; CDR3nt: TGTGCCAGCAGTGCCTCGACAGGGACCCGGGCCCAGTACTTC
len: 17; v_gene: TRBV7-2; j_gene: TRBJ1-5; abundance: -; d_gene: -; CDR3aa: CASSLARDTYSNQPQHF; CDR3nt: TGTGCCAGCAGCTTAGCGAGGGACACTTATAGCAATCAGCCCCAGCATTTT
len: 15; v_gene: TRBV5-6; j_gene: TRBJ2-7; abundance: -; d_gene: -; CDR3aa: CASTTSMERYGEQYF; CDR3nt: TGTGCCAGCACCACATCAATGGAGCGTTATGGCGAGCAGTACTTC
len: 16; v_gene: TRBV19; j_gene: TRBJ1-1; abundance: -; d_gene: TRBD1; CDR3aa: CASSGGQDASSTEAFF; CDR3nt: TGTGCCAGTAGTGGGGGACAGGACGCTTCAAGCACTGAAGCTTTCTTT
len: 15; v_gene: TRBV5-1; j_gene: TRBJ2-1; abundance: -; d_gene: -; CDR3aa: CASSLASSSYNEQFF; CDR3nt: TGCGCCAGCAGCCTAGCGTCCAGCTCCTACAATGAGCAGTTCTTC
len: 15; v_gene: TRBV4-1; j_gene: TRBJ1-1; abundance: -; d_gene: -; CDR3aa: CASSQDLRGNTEAFF; CDR3nt: TGCGCCAGCAGCCAAGATCTCAGGGGGAACACTGAAGCTTTCTTT
len: 13; v_gene: TRBV30; j_gene: TRBJ1-1; abundance: -; d_gene: TRBD1; CDR3aa: CAWTGQMNTEAFF; CDR3nt: TGTGCCTGGACGGGACAGATGAACACTGAAGCTTTCTTT
len: 12; v_gene: TRBV29-1; j_gene: TRBJ2-3; abundance: -; d_gene: TRBD1; CDR3aa: CSASQGPDTQYF; CDR3nt: TGCAGCGCGTCACAGGGGCCAGATACGCAGTATTTT
len: 16; v_gene: TRBV4-2; j_gene: TRBJ1-1; abundance: once; d_gene: TRBD1; CDR3aa: CASSQVGGQGAKRAFF; CDR3nt: TGTGCCAGCAGCCAAGTCGGGGGACAGGGGGCAAAAAGGGCTTTCTTT
len: 13; v_gene: TRBV6-5; j_gene: TRBJ2-7; abundance: -; d_gene: -; CDR3aa: CASRSPVSYEQYF; CDR3nt: TGTGCCAGCAGAAGTCCGGTTTCCTACGAGCAGTACTTC
len: 15; v_gene: TRBV7-9; j_gene: TRBJ2-3; abundance: -; d_gene: -; CDR3aa: CASSLVASTADTQYF; CDR3nt: TGTGCCAGCAGCTTAGTGGCTAGCACGGCAGATACGCAGTATTTT
len: 16; v_gene: TRBV19; j_gene: TRBJ1-5; abundance: few; d_gene: TRBD1; CDR3aa: CASSIGDRASNQPQHF; CDR3nt: TGTGCCAGTAGTATCGGAGACAGGGCTTCTAATCAGCCCCAGCATTTT
len: 16; v_gene: TRBV5-1; j_gene: TRBJ1-1; abundance: -; d_gene: -; CDR3aa: CASSPGRTNMNTEAFF; CDR3nt: TGCGCCAGCAGCCCAGGACGGACTAACATGAACACTGAAGCTTTCTTT
len: 16; v_gene: TRBV4-2; j_gene: TRBJ2-2; abundance: few; d_gene: TRBD2; CDR3aa: CASSQEGRLAVGELFF; CDR3nt: TGTGCCAGCAGCCAAGAGGGGCGACTAGCGGTCGGGGAGCTGTTTTTT
len: 15; v_gene: TRBV27; j_gene: TRBJ1-6; abundance: -; d_gene: TRBD1; CDR3aa: CASSLSQGAISPLHF; CDR3nt: TGTGCCAGCAGTTTAAGCCAGGGGGCTATTTCACCCCTCCACTTT
len: 16; v_gene: TRBV9; j_gene: TRBJ1-1; abundance: -; d_gene: TRBD1; CDR3aa: CASSALPGQRHTEAFF; CDR3nt: TGTGCCAGCAGCGCCTTACCGGGACAGCGGCACACTGAAGCTTTCTTT
len: 14; v_gene: TRBV7-9; j_gene: TRBJ2-3; abundance: -; d_gene: -; CDR3aa: CASSFGQGTDTQYF; CDR3nt: TGTGCCAGCAGCTTTGGGCAGGGCACAGATACGCAGTATTTT
len: 14; v_gene: TRBV29-1; j_gene: TRBJ2-7; abundance: -; d_gene: TRBD1; CDR3aa: CSVLGGQGYDEQYF; CDR3nt: TGCAGCGTCCTGGGGGGACAGGGTTACGACGAGCAGTACTTC
len: 16; v_gene: TRBV4-2; j_gene: TRBJ2-2; abundance: few; d_gene: TRBD2; CDR3aa: CASSQGGAGVDGELFF; CDR3nt: TGTGCCAGCAGCCAAGGAGGGGCGGGAGTGGACGGGGAGCTGTTTTTT
len: 13; v_gene: TRBV6-6; j_gene: TRBJ1-5; abundance: -; d_gene: -; CDR3aa: CASSRDSNQPQHF; CDR3nt: TGTGCCAGCAGCCGGGATAGCAATCAGCCCCAGCATTTT
len: 12; v_gene: TRBV29-1; j_gene: TRBJ2-3; abundance: few; d_gene: TRBD1; CDR3aa: CSVEVDRGTQYF; CDR3nt: TGCAGCGTTGAAGTAGACAGGGGGACGCAGTATTTT
len: 15; v_gene: TRBV15; j_gene: TRBJ1-4; abundance: few; d_gene: -; CDR3aa: CATSRTGFGNEKLFF; CDR3nt: TGTGCCACCAGCAGAACGGGATTTGGTAATGAAAAACTGTTTTTT
len: 15; v_gene: TRBV9; j_gene: TRBJ2-7; abundance: -; d_gene: -; CDR3aa: CASSVAPGEVYEQYF; CDR3nt: TGTGCCAGCAGCGTAGCCCCGGGGGAGGTTTACGAGCAGTACTTC
len: 11; v_gene: TRBV20-1; j_gene: TRBJ1-4; abundance: many; d_gene: -; CDR3aa: CSALDFEKLFF; CDR3nt: TGCAGTGCTTTAGACTTTGAAAAACTGTTTTTT
len: 15; v_gene: TRBV11-2; j_gene: TRBJ2-1; abundance: -; d_gene: -; CDR3aa: CASSLRELSYNEQFF; CDR3nt: TGTGCCAGCAGCTTGAGGGAGCTATCCTACAATGAGCAGTTCTTC
len: 12; v_gene: TRBV7-9; j_gene: TRBJ1-5; abundance: -; d_gene: -; CDR3aa: CASTNSNQPQHF; CDR3nt: TGTGCCAGCACCAATAGCAATCAGCCCCAGCATTTT
len: 13; v_gene: TRBV19; j_gene: TRBJ2-7; abundance: few; d_gene: -; CDR3aa: CASSVGVAYEQYF; CDR3nt: TGTGCCAGTTCGGTCGGAGTAGCCTACGAGCAGTACTTC
len: 16; v_gene: TRBV5-4; j_gene: TRBJ2-5; abundance: -; d_gene: TRBD2; CDR3aa: CASRLDPGGIKETQYF; CDR3nt: TGTGCCAGCAGATTGGATCCGGGGGGGATAAAAGAGACCCAGTACTTC
len: 13; v_gene: TRBV6-1; j_gene: TRBJ1-1; abundance: -; d_gene: -; CDR3aa: CASRETQNTEAFF; CDR3nt: TGTGCCAGCAGGGAGACGCAGAACACTGAAGCTTTCTTT
len: 14; v_gene: TRBV6-6; j_gene: TRBJ1-1; abundance: -; d_gene: TRBD1; CDR3aa: CASSWDRVGTEAFF; CDR3nt: TGTGCCAGCAGTTGGGACAGGGTGGGCACTGAAGCTTTCTTT